This T cell receptor (beta chain) stems from a study of Graves' ophthalmopathy and Graves' hyperthyroidism. Patients in the hyperthyroidism group, adults aged 18 to 65, were newly diagnosed, under 2 months' duration. Among the exclusions were patients with other autoimmune diseases, uncontrolled infections, pregnancy or lactation. The TCR beta CDR3 regions underwent amplification from RNA transcripts. Scientists carried out first-round RT-PCR using HTBI primers and then a second-round multiplex PCR. Each CDR3 protein is one row after TCRdb ran MiXCR on the multiplex PCR reads. The table lists roughly 1.1 million distinct CDR3 sequences, about 38% of them singletons. Notes on the study in general: A roughly 80% specificity and roughly 90% sensitivity were achieved by a 13-signature model that separated ophthalmopathy from stable hyperthyroidism. Sensitivity reached approximately 71% and specificity 72.22% when the model predicted ophthalmopathy progression.

In regard to this clonotype: The antigen is not known.

Sequenced: peripheral blood or thyroid tissue (not recorded which). The sequence was collected from an adult man with Graves' hyperthyroidism.

CDR3 loop: CASIRGEADTQYF. CDR3 DNA sequence: TGTGCCAGCATCCGGGGAGAGGCAGATACGCAGTATTTT. V usage is TRBV6-1 and J usage is TRBJ2-3; possible D gene TRBD2, 5 bases. This CDR3 is 13 amino acids long. V lost 7 bases to trimming and J lost 4 bases, with 12 bases between them. Germline V CDR1 and CDR2: MNHNS, SASEGT.